These T cell receptor beta chains were read from a single sample in a study of OX40 agonist ivuxolimab in advanced cancers. Only in-frame clones appear in the TCRdb table, and some are missing; sequencing was by immunoSEQ multiplex PCR. The sample has roughly 53,000 clones, roughly 83% seen once; the top ten hold 4.6%. Sequencing used CD4+ or CD8+ T cells sorted from blood, obtained in a trial of the OX40 agonist ivuxolimab. The source of these receptors is an adult with an advanced solid tumor such as melanoma, head and neck, liver or kidney cancer. The CDR3 runs from the conserved cysteine through the conserved F or W. Each record gives: V gene, J gene, clone size, D gene, CDR3 protein, CDR3 DNA. A D gene is named only where the DNA matches it firmly. Not every row has a clone size; where given, it reads once, few, many or a size class.

V gene: TRBV28; J gene: TRBJ2-7; clone size: NA; D gene: NA; CDR3 protein: CATPRGYPGQYF; CDR3 DNA: TGTGCCACCCCTCGCGGCTATCCGGGTCAGTACTTC
V gene: TRBV15; J gene: TRBJ2-1; clone size: NA; D gene: TRBD1; CDR3 protein: CATSRTDRGISYNEQFF; CDR3 DNA: TGTGCCACCAGCAGGACGGACAGGGGGATCTCCTACAATGAGCAGTTCTTC
V gene: TRBV4-2; J gene: TRBJ2-7; clone size: NA; D gene: TRBD1; CDR3 protein: CASSHGDRGSGYEQYF; CDR3 DNA: TGTGCCAGCAGCCATGGGGACAGGGGTAGCGGCTACGAGCAGTACTTC
V gene: TRBV7-2; J gene: TRBJ1-2; clone size: NA; D gene: NA; CDR3 protein: CASSLGTPQANYGYTF; CDR3 DNA: TGTGCCAGCAGCTTGGGGACCCCCCAAGCTAACTATGGCTACACCTTC
V gene: TRBV6-6; J gene: TRBJ2-7; clone size: NA; D gene: NA; CDR3 protein: CASSQNRDPYEQYF; CDR3 DNA: TGTGCCAGCAGCCAGAACAGAGACCCTTACGAGCAGTACTTC
V gene: TRBV4-1; J gene: TRBJ2-5; clone size: NA; D gene: NA; CDR3 protein: CASSQGPGRYQETQYF; CDR3 DNA: TGCGCCAGCAGCCAGGGGCCGGGACGGTACCAAGAGACCCAGTACTTC
V gene: TRBV7-9; J gene: TRBJ1-4; clone size: NA; D gene: NA; CDR3 protein: CASSLTASNEKLFF; CDR3 DNA: TGTGCCAGCAGCTTAACAGCCTCTAATGAAAAACTGTTTTTT
V gene: TRBV5-1; J gene: TRBJ2-7; clone size: NA; D gene: TRBD2; CDR3 protein: CASSLDVAGVREQYF; CDR3 DNA: TGCGCCAGCAGCTTGGATGTAGCGGGAGTTCGCGAGCAGTACTTC
V gene: TRBV7-3; J gene: TRBJ2-5; clone size: NA; D gene: NA; CDR3 protein: CASSPSRGAETQYF; CDR3 DNA: TGTGCCAGCAGCCCCTCTCGAGGAGCTGAGACCCAGTACTTC
V gene: TRBV29-1; J gene: TRBJ1-1; clone size: few; D gene: TRBD1; CDR3 protein: CSVDLQGVNTEAFF; CDR3 DNA: TGCAGCGTTGACCTACAGGGGGTGAACACTGAAGCTTTCTTT
V gene: TRBV12-5; J gene: TRBJ1-2; clone size: few; D gene: TRBD1; CDR3 protein: CASGSGRTGNYGYTF; CDR3 DNA: TGTGCTAGTGGTTCGGGACGGACAGGGAACTATGGCTACACCTTC
V gene: TRBV5-1; J gene: TRBJ2-1; clone size: NA; D gene: TRBD2; CDR3 protein: CASSSGLAGGPGNEQFF; CDR3 DNA: TGCGCCAGCAGCTCGGGACTAGCGGGAGGACCAGGGAATGAGCAGTTCTTC
V gene: TRBV7-2; J gene: TRBJ2-7; clone size: NA; D gene: NA; CDR3 protein: CASSPSPPYEQYF; CDR3 DNA: TGTGCCAGCAGCCCCAGCCCGCCCTACGAGCAGTACTTC